The present T cell receptor beta chain was sequenced within a study of long-term antiretroviral therapy in people with HIV. Study results and caveats: ART adherence, viral resistance and therapy changes went undocumented.

Every single participant having HIV got treatment inside the United States. Cryopreserved PBMC numbered roughly 0.85-11 million per sample before DNA extraction. Runs used v3.0 of the immunoSEQ assay and were done at survey level. TCRdb's copy holds only in-frame clones and misses some; the assay was immunoSEQ multiplex PCR. The sample carries more than 15,000 clones, roughly 94% recorded once. In the case of this clone: Its antigen is still unknown.

The source material was unsorted PBMCs, sampled 6.4 years after starting antiretroviral therapy. The source of this sequence is a woman in her forties or fifties with HIV.

Here the CDR3 reads CASSQDAGQGVNSPLHF. DNA of the CDR3: TGCGCCAGCAGCCAAGATGCTGGACAGGGGGTTAATTCACCCCTCCACTTT. The V and J genes are TRBV4-1 and TRBJ1-6, with 10 bases that match TRBD1. The CDR3 consists of 17 residues. CDR1 is MGHRA, CDR2 YSYEKL, per germline. After removal of 0 bases from V and 6 bases from J, the junction contained 5 bases not matched to a gene.